This T cell receptor beta chain was recovered during a study of T-cell reconstitution after alpha-beta-depleted transplantation in children. A library of TCRbeta sequences, prepared with unique molecular identifiers, was generated. TCRdb re-called the PCR reads with MiXCR, one entry per CDR3 protein. Of approximately 400,000 distinct CDR3 sequences in the sample, roughly 11% were seen once. The clonotype comes from a human donor who donated a stem cell graft to a child with acute myeloid leukemia. The sample was PBMCs from the stem cell graft donor, taken from the stem cell graft.

In nucleotides, the CDR3 is TGTGCCAGCAGCCGCCCGACTAGCGGGAGAGTCTCTGGGGCCAACGTCCTGACTTTC. Protein sequence: CASSRPTSGRVSGANVLTF. The rearrangement links TRBV7-3 to TRBJ2-6, with 12 bases that match TRBD2. Germline loops: CDR1 SGHTA, CDR2 FQGTGA. The trim removed 5 bases at V and 0 bases at J, leaving 8 bases unmatched. The CDR3 consists of 19 residues.